Each of the 14 T cell receptor beta chains below was sequenced from the same sample in a study of OX40 agonist ivuxolimab in advanced cancers. This table comes from immunoSEQ multiplex PCR, and its TCRdb copy is limited to in-frame clones, with some not included. The sample shows around 60,000 clones, roughly 86% of them seen only once. The input for sequencing was CD4+ or CD8+ T cells sorted from blood, taken in a trial of the OX40 agonist ivuxolimab. The receptors stem from an adult with an advanced solid tumor such as melanoma, head and neck, liver or kidney cancer.

The chain is built from TRBV7-2 and TRBJ1-5, with D possibly being TRBD1 (5 bases). The V end was cut by 5 bases, the J end by 4 bases, with 12 bases between. Germline V gene lookup returns CDR1 SGHTA and CDR2 FQGNSA. This CDR3 contains 14 residues. The CDR3 is CASSRGHRNQPQHF. The CDR3 DNA follows: TGTGCCAGCAGCCGAGGACACCGAAATCAGCCCCAGCATTTT.

The chain uses TRBV5-1 and TRBJ1-2; 8 nucleotides line up with TRBD1. The CDR3 contains 14 residues. CDR1 and CDR2 (germline): SGHRS, YFSETQ. The V gene end was trimmed by 3 bases and the J gene end by 1 base; junction bases not matched to a gene: 2. CDR3 nucleotides: TGCGCCAGCAGCTGGGGACAGGTTAACTATGGCTACACCTTC. Amino acids: CASSWGQVNYGYTF. Full variable domain (rest looked up from reference TRBV5-1 and TRBJ1-2): KAGVTQTPRYLIKTRGQQVTLSCSPISGHRSVSWYQQTPGQGLQFLFEYFSETQRNKGNFPGRFSGRQFSNSRSEMNVSTLELGDSALYLCASSWGQVNYGYTFGSGTRLTVV.

The chain is built from TRBV7-9 and TRBJ1-4; possible D gene TRBD1, 6 bases. CDR1 SEHNR and CDR2 FQNEAQ come from the germline V gene (reference sequence). V was shortened by 5 bases and J by 0 bases, with 10 bases between the two germline ends. This CDR3 region has 15 residues. The CDR3 loop reads CASSPGTPTNEKLFF. The CDR3, as DNA: TGTGCCAGCAGCCCCGGGACACCAACTAATGAAAAACTGTTTTTT.

The chain carries TRBV7-2 and TRBJ1-2; 8 bases are shared with TRBD1. Trimming took 5 bases from V and 7 from J; bases not matched to a gene: 12. The CDR3 is made up of 15 amino acids. Germline V gene data show CDR1 as SGHTA and CDR2 as FQGNSA. Here the CDR3 reads CASSPRTGRAIGYTF. The CDR3 DNA sequence: TGTGCCAGCAGCCCTCGGACAGGGAGGGCGATTGGCTACACCTTC.

The J gene is TRBJ2-5, the V gene TRBV5-1; D is perhaps TRBD1 (7 bases). The V and J ends lost 4 bases and 7 bases respectively, with 20 bases between them. The CDR3 length is 15 residues. Germline CDR1 is SGHRS and CDR2 is YFSETQ. CDR3 region: CASSPGTARRVTQYF. In nucleotides, the CDR3 is TGCGCCAGCAGCCCCGGGACAGCTCGGAGGGTGACCCAGTACTTC.

The rearrangement uses TRBV18 and TRBJ2-5; a weak D match, TRBD2 (5 bases). The CDR3 is 15 amino acids. From germline, CDR1 is KGHSH and CDR2 LQKENI. Trimming removed 5 bases at V and 0 bases at J, with 13 bases between. In DNA form, the CDR3 reads TGTGCCAGCTCAACTTCCACGGGATACCAAGAGACCCAGTACTTC. Translated: CASSTSTGYQETQYF.

V usage is TRBV19 and J usage is TRBJ2-2; 14 bases line up with TRBD2. Trimming cost V 6 bases and J 2 bases; bases outside gene matches: 5. The CDR3 contains 17 residues. From germline, CDR1 is LNHDA and CDR2 SQIVND (reference sequence). CDR3 sequence: CASRRTSGGSNTGELFF. As DNA, the CDR3 is TGTGCCAGTAGGAGGACTAGCGGGGGGTCTAACACCGGGGAGCTGTTTTTT. The variable domain in full, completed from reference TRBV19 and TRBJ2-2, reads DGGITQSPKYLFRKEGQNVTLSCEQNLNHDAMYWYRQDPGQGLRLIYYSQIVNDFQKGDIAEGYSVSREKKESFPLTVTSAQKNPTAFYLCASRRTSGGSNTGELFFGEGSRLTVL.

The chain combines TRBV6-5 with TRBJ2-1; D ambiguous. CDR1 and CDR2 (germline): MNHEY, SVGAGI. There are 15 residues in the CDR3. Trimming stripped 1 base from V and 6 bases from J, with 13 bases between. The CDR3 protein is CASSYFSTQSNEQFF. The CDR3 DNA is TGTGCCAGCAGTTACTTCAGCACCCAAAGCAATGAGCAGTTCTTC.

This clone is a singleton in its sample. The chain's CDR3 is CASSPDRVTNEKLFF. The DNA of the CDR3 is TGTGCCAGCAGCCCGGACAGGGTAACTAATGAAAAACTGTTTTTT. The chain combines TRBV6-1 with TRBJ1-4; 8 bases fit TRBD1. From germline, CDR1 is MNHNS and CDR2 SASEGT. With V trimmed by 6 bases and J by 1 base, 4 bases remained unmatched. This CDR3 region has 15 residues.

The chain combines TRBV4-1 with TRBJ1-5; D uncertain. This CDR3 contains 16 residues. Per the germline V gene, CDR1 is MGHRA and CDR2 is YSYEKL. V lost 4 bases and J 1 base, leaving 14 bases between the germline ends. The CDR3 reads CASSPQKGVSNQPQHF. CDR3 bases: TGCGCCAGCAGCCCCCAGAAGGGCGTGAGCAATCAGCCCCAGCATTTT.

This clone was counted a single time. The chain couples TRBV2 to TRBJ1-2; D is possibly TRBD1 (6 bases). Germline-derived CDR1 and CDR2 are SNHLY and FYNNEI. The CDR3 is made up of 13 amino acids. V was pared by 7 bases and J by 2 bases, with 11 bases between. The CDR3 reads CASKGGWNYGYTF. The CDR3 bases are TGTGCCAGCAAGGGGGGTTGGAACTATGGCTACACCTTC.

The J gene is TRBJ2-3, the V gene TRBV7-7, with 8 bases fitting TRBD1. Germline V gives CDR1 SSHAT, CDR2 FNYEAQ (reference sequence). The CDR3 has 18 residues. V was pared by 1 base and J by 0 bases, with 9 bases of the junction left unmatched. This CDR3 is CASSLGAVGDRSTDTQYF. The CDR3 nucleotides read TGTGCCAGCAGCTTAGGGGCCGTGGGGGACAGGAGCACAGATACGCAGTATTTT. Variable domain in full (rest from reference TRBV7-7 and TRBJ2-3): GAGVSQSPRYKVTKRGQDVTLRCDPISSHATLYWYQQALGQGPEFLTYFNYEAQPDKSGLPSDRFSAERPEGSISTLTIQRTEQRDSAMYRCASSLGAVGDRSTDTQYFGPGTRLTVL.

The chain employs TRBV4-1 and TRBJ2-2; no clear D gene. Germline V gene lookup returns CDR1 MGHRA and CDR2 YSYEKL. This CDR3 has 15 amino acids. Between the trimmed V and J ends, which lost 4 bases and 5 bases, there was a span of 14 bases. Written as DNA, the CDR3 is TGCGCCAGCAGCCTCCGTTCCCAGAATACCGGGGAGCTGTTTTTT. As protein: CASSLRSQNTGELFF.

The chain recombines TRBV7-2 with TRBJ2-7; D is possibly TRBD2 (7 bases). Per germline, CDR1 SGHTA and CDR2 FQGNSA. The V gene lost 5 bases and the J gene lost 1 base, with 15 bases spanning the gap. The CDR3 extends over 15 amino acids. The CDR3 sequence is CASSLGGGGSYEQYF. CDR3 nucleotide sequence: TGTGCCAGCAGCCTTGGCGGGGGCGGGTCCTACGAGCAGTACTTC.